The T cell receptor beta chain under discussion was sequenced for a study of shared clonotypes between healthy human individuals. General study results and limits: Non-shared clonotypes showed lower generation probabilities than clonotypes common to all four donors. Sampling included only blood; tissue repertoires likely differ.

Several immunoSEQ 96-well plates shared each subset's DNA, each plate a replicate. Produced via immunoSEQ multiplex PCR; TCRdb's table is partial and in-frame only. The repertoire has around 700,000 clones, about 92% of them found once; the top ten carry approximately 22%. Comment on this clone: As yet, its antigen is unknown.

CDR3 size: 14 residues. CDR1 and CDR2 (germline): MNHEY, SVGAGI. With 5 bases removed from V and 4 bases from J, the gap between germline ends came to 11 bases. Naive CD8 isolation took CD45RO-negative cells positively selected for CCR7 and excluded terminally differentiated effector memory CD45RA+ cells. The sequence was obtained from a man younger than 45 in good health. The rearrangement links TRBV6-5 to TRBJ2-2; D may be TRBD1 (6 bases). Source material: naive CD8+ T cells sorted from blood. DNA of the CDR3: TGTGCCAGCAGTGAAACAGGGCCCACCGGGGAGCTGTTTTTT. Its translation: CASSETGPTGELFF.